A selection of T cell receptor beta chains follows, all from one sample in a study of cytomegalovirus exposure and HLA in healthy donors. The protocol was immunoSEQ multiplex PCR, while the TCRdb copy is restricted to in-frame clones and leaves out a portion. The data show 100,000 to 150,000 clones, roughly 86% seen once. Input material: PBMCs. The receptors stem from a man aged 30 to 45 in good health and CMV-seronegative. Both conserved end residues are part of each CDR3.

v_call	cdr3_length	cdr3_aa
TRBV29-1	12	CSETEDQETQYF
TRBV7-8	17	CASSLEGALSVNQPQHF
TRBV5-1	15	CASSEGQGLINEQFF
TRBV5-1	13	CASRTGDTDTQYF
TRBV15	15	CATSRDVAAGNTIYF
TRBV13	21	CASSLGLWLAAQLENTDTQYF
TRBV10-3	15	CAISDSTARTDTQYF
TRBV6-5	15	CASRYLRGGSYEQYF
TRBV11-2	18	CASSLQGLAGGPYSEQFF
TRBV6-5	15	CATRGTSGTSLEQYF